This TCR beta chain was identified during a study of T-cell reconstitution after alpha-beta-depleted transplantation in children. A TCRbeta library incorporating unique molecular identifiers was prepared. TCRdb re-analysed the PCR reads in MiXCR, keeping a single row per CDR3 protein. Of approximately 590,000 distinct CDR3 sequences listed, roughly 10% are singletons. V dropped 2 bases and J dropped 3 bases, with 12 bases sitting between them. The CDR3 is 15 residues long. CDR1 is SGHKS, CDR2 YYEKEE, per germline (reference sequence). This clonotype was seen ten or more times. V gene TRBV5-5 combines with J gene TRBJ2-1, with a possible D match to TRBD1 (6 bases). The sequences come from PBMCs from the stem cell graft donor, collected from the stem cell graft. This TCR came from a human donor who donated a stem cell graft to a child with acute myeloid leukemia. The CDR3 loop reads CASSFEQGFYNEQFF. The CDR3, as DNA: TGTGCCAGCAGCTTCGAACAGGGTTTCTACAATGAGCAGTTCTTC.